This TCR beta chain was captured in a study of blood T cell repertoires in COVID-19. CDR1 MNHEY and CDR2 SVGAGI come from the germline V gene. The CDR3 runs 15 residues. Trimming removed 4 bases at V and 3 bases at J, with 16 bases between. Clones were read by immunoSEQ multiplex PCR, and TCRdb kept only the in-frame ones, dropping some. The table records around 300,000 clones, approximately 90% of them present only once. This rearrangement joins TRBV6-5 to TRBJ2-7, with D possibly TRBD2 on 5 matching bases. The sequenced material came from peripheral blood. The TCR originated in a woman aged 45-65 years with COVID-19, enrolled during active disease. The CDR3 DNA follows: TGTGCCAGCAGTTTCGGCCCCCCGGCGGGCTACGAGCAGTACTTC. Amino acids: CASSFGPPAGYEQYF.